This TCR beta chain was obtained from a study of shared clonotypes between healthy human individuals. The assay was immunoSEQ multiplex PCR, and TCRdb's table has in-frame clones only and misses some. The data hold fewer than 550,000 clones, with nearly 80% observed a single time. Germline V lookup: CDR1 DFQATT, CDR2 SNEGSKA (reference sequence). V was pared by 0 bases and J by 10 bases, with 4 bases between. The CDR3 is 10 amino acids. This clone was counted ten times or more. Sequencing input: PBMCs. This receptor was taken from a woman aged 40 to 50 in good health. Some clones in this sample may be carry-over from other donors' samples. The chain recombines TRBV20-1 with TRBJ2-1; D is unclear. The chain's CDR3 is CSAREMEQFF. For the CDR3, the DNA is TGCAGTGCTAGAGAGATGGAGCAGTTCTTC.